This TCR beta chain was identified during a study of T-cell reconstitution after alpha-beta-depleted transplantation in children. This clonotype was seen a single time. This may be a read error: a much more frequent sequence differs by one nucleotide. This CDR3 comprises 14 residues. Deletions cut 3 bases from V and 4 bases from J, with 12 bases between. Unique molecular identifiers were used in preparing the TCRbeta library. A single record per CDR3 protein comes from TCRdb applying MiXCR to the PCR reads. Of about 350,000 distinct CDR3 sequences listed, 10% to 15% are singletons. The sequence was obtained from a human donor who donated a stem cell graft to a child with Fanconi anemia. The sample was PBMCs, taken from the stem cell graft. V gene TRBV12-3 or TRBV12-4 combines with J gene TRBJ1-1; D not certain. The CDR3 DNA sequence: TGTGCCAGCAGTTTCGGGATGACGATCACTGAAGCTTTCTTT. Translated: CASSFGMTITEAFF.